Presented here are 20 T cell receptor beta chains from one specimen sequenced in a study of shared T cell receptors in the human thymus. TCRdb's copy holds only in-frame clones and misses some; the assay was immunoSEQ multiplex PCR. This sample yields hundreds of thousands of clones, of which roughly 88% are seen a single time; 0.0095% to 0.011% belongs to the top ten. The sample was also linked to a second study, of human thymus T cells.

The sequenced sample consisted of thymocytes. These receptors originate from a boy under two years old with a congenital heart defect.

The chain is built from TRBV5-6 and TRBJ2-3; D possibly corresponds to TRBD2 (5 bases). CDR1 SGHDT and CDR2 YYEEEE come from the germline V gene. CDR3 length: 16 residues. V lost 4 bases and J lost 8, with 23 bases in between. Written as DNA, the CDR3 is TGTGCCAGCAGCAGTACCCAGGACCCCCAAGGGAGTACGCAGTATTTT. Translating gives CASSSTQDPQGSTQYF.

The chain uses TRBV4-2 and TRBJ2-4; no clear D gene. This CDR3 comprises 17 residues. V was clipped by 2 bases and J by 0 bases, with 14 bases between them. Germline V gives CDR1 LGHNA, CDR2 YNFKEQ. CDR3 bases: TGTGCCAGCAGCCAATTCCTAGACCCGAGAGCCAAAAACATTCAGTACTTC. This encodes CASSQFLDPRAKNIQYF.

J is TRBJ2-1 and V is TRBV7-4, with a weak D call TRBD2 (6 bases). Germline values: CDR1 SGHVT, CDR2 SQSDAQ. This CDR3 is built from 15 residues. The V and J ends lost 10 bases and 5 bases respectively, with 21 bases between them. The chain's CDR3 is CATYSGLPSNNEQFF. The DNA for the CDR3 is TGTGCCACCTACTCGGGACTCCCATCGAACAATGAGCAGTTCTTC.

The V gene is TRBV5-5, the J gene TRBJ2-7, with TRBD2 matching 13 bases. V shed 4 bases, J shed 0 bases, and the junction held 13 bases outside the gene matches. Germline V gives CDR1 SGHKS, CDR2 YYEKEE (reference sequence). The CDR3 spans 19 residues. The DNA for the CDR3 is TGTGCCAGCAGCCACCGGGGACTAGCGGGACCGTTATTCTCCTACGAGCAGTACTTC. Protein sequence: CASSHRGLAGPLFSYEQYF.

The J gene is TRBJ1-1, the V gene TRBV15; a weak D match, TRBD1 (5 bases). This CDR3 comprises 12 residues. The V end was cut by 3 bases, the J end by 11 bases, with 13 bases between. Germline CDR1 reads LNHNV; CDR2 reads YYDKDF (reference sequence). CDR3 DNA: TGTGCCACCAGCAGCGGACGGGGGTCGGCTTTCTTT. This sequence encodes CATSSGRGSAFF. The variable domain in full, completed from reference TRBV15 and TRBJ1-1, reads DAMVIQNPRYQVTQFGKPVTLSCSQTLNHNVMYWYQQKSSQAPKLLFHYYDKDFNNEADTPDNFQSRRPNTSFCFLDIRSPGLGDTAMYLCATSSGRGSAFFGQGTRLTVV.

The genes are TRBV15 and TRBJ1-5, with TRBD1 matching 8 bases. CDR1 is LNHNV, CDR2 YYDKDF, per germline (reference sequence). The junction had 17 bases not matched to a gene; V was cut back by 0 bases and J by 1 base. The CDR3 is 21 residues long. The CDR3 region is CATSRDGGRQGAEKSNQPQHF. In DNA, the CDR3 is TGTGCCACCAGCAGAGATGGGGGGAGGCAGGGGGCCGAGAAGAGCAATCAGCCCCAGCATTTT.

The V and J genes are TRBV7-2 and TRBJ2-1, with a possible D match to TRBD2 (6 bases). The CDR3 is 17 residues long. Looked up from germline, CDR1 is SGHTA and CDR2 is FQGNSA. The germline V and J ends were trimmed by 5 bases and 2 bases, with 19 bases remaining between them. CDR3 region: CASSPRDLPQTYNEQFF. Here the CDR3 DNA reads TGTGCCAGCAGCCCCCGGGACTTACCCCAGACCTACAATGAGCAGTTCTTC.

The rearrangement uses TRBV27 and TRBJ1-2, with 7 nucleotides matching TRBD1. Germline V gene data show CDR1 as MNHEY and CDR2 as SMNVEV (reference sequence). This CDR3 has 13 residues. J gave up 6 bases and V 2 bases, and 3 bases lay outside the gene matches. CDR3 DNA: TGTGCCAGCAGTTTAGGGACAGCCGATGGCTACACCTTC. Translated, it gives CASSLGTADGYTF.

The V and J genes are TRBV4-3 and TRBJ2-3, with 9 bases that match TRBD1. The germline CDR1 and CDR2 sequences are LGHNA and YSLEER. Germline trimming cut 5 bases from V and 3 bases from J; bases unmatched to any gene: 18. This CDR3 region has 19 residues. The CDR3 DNA follows: TGCGCCAGCAGCTCTTACCACGTGGGGACAGGGATTTGGACAGATACGCAGTATTTT. This translates into CASSSYHVGTGIWTDTQYF.

The chain is built from TRBV7-8 and TRBJ2-3; 7 bases align to TRBD2. The germline V gene has CDR1 SGHVS and CDR2 FQNEAQ. This CDR3 comprises 16 residues. V gave up 4 bases and J gave up 0 bases; unmatched junction bases: 7. The CDR3 reads CASSYRSGASTDTQYF. In DNA form, the CDR3 reads TGTGCCAGCAGCTACCGCAGCGGGGCGAGCACAGATACGCAGTATTTT.

This sequence joins TRBV5-6 and TRBJ2-1; 10 nucleotides match TRBD1. Germline V gene sequence: CDR1 SGHDT, CDR2 YYEEEE. The CDR3 runs 18 residues. Losses at the gene ends were 4 bases for V and 9 bases for J; bases not matched to a gene: 19. DNA of the CDR3: TGTGCCAGCAGCAAAGTGGAGACAGGGGGCGCCCACAATAGTGAGCAGTTCTTC. The encoded protein is CASSKVETGGAHNSEQFF.

The CDR3 reads CASSLANDTYYEQYF. CDR3 coding DNA: TGTGCCAGCAGCTTAGCAAACGACACTTACTACGAGCAGTACTTC. The V gene is TRBV7-9, the J gene TRBJ2-7; D not certain. Germline values: CDR1 SEHNR, CDR2 FQNEAQ (reference sequence). Trimming pared 0 bases from V and 3 bases from J, leaving 12 bases between. This CDR3 contains 15 residues.

The rearrangement links TRBV4-3 to TRBJ2-5; TRBD1 matches at 7 bases. The V and J ends lost 1 base and 5 bases, in that order; junction bases with no gene match: 4. This CDR3 contains 14 residues. From germline, CDR1 is LGHNA and CDR2 YSLEER. The CDR3 DNA follows: TGCGCCAGCAGCCAAGGACAGGGTTGGGAGACCCAGTACTTC. It yields the protein CASSQGQGWETQYF.

This clone was seen a few times. This chain joins TRBV11-3 and TRBJ2-7; weak D call: TRBD2 (6 bases). V was clipped by 1 base and J by 2 bases, with 15 bases between them. From germline, CDR1 is SGHNT and CDR2 YENEEA. This CDR3 is 16 amino acids long. The CDR3 reads CASSLGIRGLAYEQYF. CDR3 sequence (DNA): TGTGCCAGCAGCTTAGGTATCCGGGGACTCGCCTACGAGCAGTACTTC.

The chain has TRBV27 and TRBJ2-7; D not resolved. In germline, CDR1 is MNHEY, CDR2 SMNVEV (reference sequence). The CDR3 spans 14 residues. The V and J ends lost 7 bases and 0 bases respectively, with 13 bases between them. This CDR3 reads CASKRSDGSYEQYF. CDR3 DNA: TGTGCCAGCAAACGGAGCGATGGCTCCTACGAGCAGTACTTC.

The V gene is TRBV27, the J gene TRBJ2-7; 9 bases fit TRBD1. The CDR3 runs to 15 residues. Germline loops: CDR1 MNHEY, CDR2 SMNVEV (reference sequence). After removal of 5 bases from V and 2 bases from J, the junction contained 7 bases not matched to a gene. CDR3 amino acids: CASSAGQGRPYEQYF. The CDR3 DNA reads TGTGCCAGCAGTGCAGGACAGGGGCGACCCTACGAGCAGTACTTC.

The gene calls are TRBV28 and TRBJ2-2; TRBD1 is a possible D gene (5 bases). Per the germline V gene, CDR1 is MDHEN and CDR2 is SYDVKM. Deletions cut 4 bases from V and 2 bases from J, with 17 bases between. This CDR3 contains 17 residues. CDR3 region: CASSSRESRTNTGELFF. As DNA, the CDR3 is TGTGCCAGCAGTTCCCGTGAGTCTAGGACAAACACCGGGGAGCTGTTTTTT.

The V call is TRBV11-2, the J call TRBJ2-1; D remains unclear. V was pared by 5 bases and J by 8 bases, with 19 bases between. Germline assignment: CDR1 SGHAT and CDR2 FQNNGV. This CDR3 spans 15 amino acids. CDR3 coding DNA: TGTGCCAGCAGCCTCACCCTTCTACAGATCCATGAGCAGTTCTTC. This sequence encodes CASSLTLLQIHEQFF.

This clone was observed a few times. V and J are TRBV7-2 and TRBJ1-2; no definite D call. Trimming removed 4 bases at V and 2 bases at J, with 17 bases between. Germline loops: CDR1 SGHTA, CDR2 FQGNSA. The CDR3 loop spans 16 amino acids. The CDR3 sequence: CASSSHRETPNYGYTF. CDR3 bases: TGTGCCAGCAGCTCCCATAGGGAGACACCGAACTATGGCTACACCTTC. Together with reference TRBV7-2 and TRBJ1-2, the CDR3 gives the full variable domain: GAGVSQSPSNKVTEKGKDVELRCDPISGHTALYWYRQSLGQGLEFLIYFQGNSAPDKSGLPSDRFSAERTGGSVSTLTIQRTQQEDSAVYLCASSSHRETPNYGYTFGSGTRLTVV.

The V call is TRBV4-1, the J call TRBJ1-5, with TRBD1 matching 8 bases. Germline V CDR1 and CDR2: MGHRA, YSYEKL. Trimming at V came to 4 bases and at J to 4 bases, leaving 6 bases not matched to a gene. The length of the CDR3 is 15 residues. In DNA, the CDR3 is TGCGCCAGCAGCCGCGGACAGGGAGAAAATCAGCCCCAGCATTTT. Protein: CASSRGQGENQPQHF.